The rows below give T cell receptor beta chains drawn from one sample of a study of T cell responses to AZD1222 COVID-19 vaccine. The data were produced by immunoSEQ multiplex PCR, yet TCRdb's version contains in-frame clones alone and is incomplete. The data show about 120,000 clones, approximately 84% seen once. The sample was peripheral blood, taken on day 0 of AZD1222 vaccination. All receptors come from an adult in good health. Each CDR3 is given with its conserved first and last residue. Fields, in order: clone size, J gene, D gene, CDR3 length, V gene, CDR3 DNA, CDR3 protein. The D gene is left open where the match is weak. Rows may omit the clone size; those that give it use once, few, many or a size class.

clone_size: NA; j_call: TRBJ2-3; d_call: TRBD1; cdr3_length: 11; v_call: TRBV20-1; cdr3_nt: TGCAGTGCTTCTGACAGGGGTACGCAGTATTTT; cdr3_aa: CSASDRGTQYF
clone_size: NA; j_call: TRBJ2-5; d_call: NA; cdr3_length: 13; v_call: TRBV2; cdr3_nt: TGTGCCAGCAGCGGTCCGGTGGGGGAGACCCAGTACTTC; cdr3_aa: CASSGPVGETQYF
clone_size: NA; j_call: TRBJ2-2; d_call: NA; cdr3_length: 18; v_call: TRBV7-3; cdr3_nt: TGTGCCAGCAGCTTAGGCGGGACATCTCTAACACCAACCGGGGAGCTGTTTTTT; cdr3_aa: CASSLGGTSLTPTGELFF
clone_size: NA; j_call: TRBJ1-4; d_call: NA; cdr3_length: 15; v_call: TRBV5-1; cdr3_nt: TGCGCCAGCAGCCCTTCTTGGGGGTCTGGTGAAAAACTGTTTTTT; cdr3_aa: CASSPSWGSGEKLFF
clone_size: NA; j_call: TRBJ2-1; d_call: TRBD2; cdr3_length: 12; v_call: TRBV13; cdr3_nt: TGTGCCAGCAGCTCTAGCGGGTATGAGCAGTTCTTC; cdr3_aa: CASSSSGYEQFF
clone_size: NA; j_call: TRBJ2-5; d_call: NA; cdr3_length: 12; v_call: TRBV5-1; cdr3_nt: TGCGCCAGCAGCCTTCAGCGGGAGACCCAGTACTTC; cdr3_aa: CASSLQRETQYF
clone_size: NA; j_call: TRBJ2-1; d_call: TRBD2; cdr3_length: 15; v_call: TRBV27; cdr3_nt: TGTGCCAGCAGCAAAGGGACTAGCGGGTACAATGAGCAGTTCTTC; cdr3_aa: CASSKGTSGYNEQFF
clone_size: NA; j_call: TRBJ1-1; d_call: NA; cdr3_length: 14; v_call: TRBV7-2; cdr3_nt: TGTGCCAGCAGCTTATCGGGTTGGTTAGTGAAAGCTTTCTTT; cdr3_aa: CASSLSGWLVKAFF
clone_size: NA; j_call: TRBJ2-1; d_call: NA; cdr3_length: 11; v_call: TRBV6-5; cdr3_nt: TGTGCCAGCAGTTACACAGGTGAGCAGTTCTTC; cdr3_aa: CASSYTGEQFF
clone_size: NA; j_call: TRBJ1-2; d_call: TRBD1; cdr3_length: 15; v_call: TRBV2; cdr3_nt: TGTGCCAGCAGTGCCCCGGGACAGCCCAACTATGGCTACACCTTC; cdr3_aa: CASSAPGQPNYGYTF
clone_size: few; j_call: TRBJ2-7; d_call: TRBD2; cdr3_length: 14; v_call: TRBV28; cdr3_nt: TGTGCCAGCAGGGTTGGTAGCGGGAAATTGGGGGAATACTTC; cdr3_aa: CASRVGSGKLGEYF
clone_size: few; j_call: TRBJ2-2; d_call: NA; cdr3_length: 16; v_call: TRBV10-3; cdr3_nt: TGTGCCATCAGTGACCCCCGGGACAACCCCACCGGGGAGCTGTTTTTT; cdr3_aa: CAISDPRDNPTGELFF
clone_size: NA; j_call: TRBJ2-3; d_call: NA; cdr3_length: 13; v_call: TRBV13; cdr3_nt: TGTGCCAGCAGCTTAGAAGGTACAGATACGCAGTATTTT; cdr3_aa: CASSLEGTDTQYF
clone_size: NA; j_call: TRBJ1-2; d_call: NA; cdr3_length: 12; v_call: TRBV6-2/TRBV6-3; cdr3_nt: TGTGCCAGCAGTTATGTCAACTATGGCTACACCTTC; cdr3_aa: CASSYVNYGYTF
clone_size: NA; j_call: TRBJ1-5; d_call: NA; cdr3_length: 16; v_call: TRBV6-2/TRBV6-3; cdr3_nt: TGTGCCAGCAGTGGGGGGGGGTCTACGCGCAATCAGCCCCAGCATTTT; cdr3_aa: CASSGGGSTRNQPQHF
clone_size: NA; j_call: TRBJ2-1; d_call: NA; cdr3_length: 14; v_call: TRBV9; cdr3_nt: TGTGCCAGCAGCGCCCCCAAAGTGTCCAATGAGCAGTTCTTC; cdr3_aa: CASSAPKVSNEQFF
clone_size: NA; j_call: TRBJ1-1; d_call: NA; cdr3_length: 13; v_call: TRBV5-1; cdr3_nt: TGCGCCAGCAGCCCGACCGAGAACACTGAAGCTTTCTTT; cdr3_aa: CASSPTENTEAFF
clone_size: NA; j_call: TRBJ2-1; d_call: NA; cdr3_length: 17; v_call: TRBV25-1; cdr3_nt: TGTGCCAGCAGTGTAATTGGGGGAGGGGGGGCCAATCTCGAGCAGTTCTTC; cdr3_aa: CASSVIGGGGANLEQFF
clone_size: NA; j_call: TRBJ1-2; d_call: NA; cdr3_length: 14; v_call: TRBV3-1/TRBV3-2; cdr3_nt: TGTGCCAGCAGCCTCTCGCCGGGAACCTATGGCTACACCTTC; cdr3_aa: CASSLSPGTYGYTF
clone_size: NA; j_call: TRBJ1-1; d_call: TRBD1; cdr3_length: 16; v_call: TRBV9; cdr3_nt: TGTGCCAGCAGCCCGCAATCCGGGACAGGGAACACTGAAGCTTTCTTT; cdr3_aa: CASSPQSGTGNTEAFF
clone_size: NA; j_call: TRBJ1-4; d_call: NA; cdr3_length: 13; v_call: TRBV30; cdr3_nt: TGTGCCTGGAGCGCCGCGGGAGGCGAAAAACTGTTTTTT; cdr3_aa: CAWSAAGGEKLFF
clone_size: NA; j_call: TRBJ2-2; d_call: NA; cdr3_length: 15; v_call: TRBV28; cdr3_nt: TGTGCCAGCAGTTTGGGGCTGGGGGGTGTAGGGGAGCTGTTTTTT; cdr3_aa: CASSLGLGGVGELFF
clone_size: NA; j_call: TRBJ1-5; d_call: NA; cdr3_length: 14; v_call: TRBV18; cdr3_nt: TGTGCCAGCTCACCGGGGAATAGCAATCAGCCCCAGCATTTT; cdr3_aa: CASSPGNSNQPQHF
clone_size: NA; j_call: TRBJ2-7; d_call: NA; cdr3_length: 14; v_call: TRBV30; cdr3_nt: TGTGCCTGGAGAGCCACACAGGGTAGTCACGAGCAGTACTTC; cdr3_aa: CAWRATQGSHEQYF
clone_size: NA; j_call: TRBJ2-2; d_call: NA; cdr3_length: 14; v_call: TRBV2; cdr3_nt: TGTGCCAGCCGGGCGGGGGCCGACACCGGGGAGCTGTTTTTT; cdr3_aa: CASRAGADTGELFF
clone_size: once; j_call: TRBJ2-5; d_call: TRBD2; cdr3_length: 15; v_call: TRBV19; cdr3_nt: TGTGCCAGTAGTAAGGGACTAGCGGGGCAAGAGACCCAGTACTTC; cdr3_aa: CASSKGLAGQETQYF
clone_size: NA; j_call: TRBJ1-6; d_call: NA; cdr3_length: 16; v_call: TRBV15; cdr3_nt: TGTGCCACCAGCAGAGATCCCCGGATGGATAATTCACCCCTCCACTTT; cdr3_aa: CATSRDPRMDNSPLHF
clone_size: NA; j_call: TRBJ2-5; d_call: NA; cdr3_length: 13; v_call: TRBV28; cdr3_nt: TGTGCCAGCGGCAAGGGGGGGCAAGAGACCCAGTACTTC; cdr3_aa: CASGKGGQETQYF
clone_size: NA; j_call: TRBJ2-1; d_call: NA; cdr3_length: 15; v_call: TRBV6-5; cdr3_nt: TGTGCCAGCAGTTTCCGGGACACGGCCGACAATGAGCAGTTCTTC; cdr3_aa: CASSFRDTADNEQFF
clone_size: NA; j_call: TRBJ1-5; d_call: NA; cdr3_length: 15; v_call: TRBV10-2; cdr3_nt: TGCGCCAGCACGGGAGGGATCGGGTTTGGTCAGCCCCAGCATTTT; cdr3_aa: CASTGGIGFGQPQHF
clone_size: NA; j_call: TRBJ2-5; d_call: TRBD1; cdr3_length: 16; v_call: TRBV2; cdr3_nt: TGTGCCAGCAGTGATCAGACAGGGGGCCTCCAAGAGACCCAGTACTTC; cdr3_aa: CASSDQTGGLQETQYF
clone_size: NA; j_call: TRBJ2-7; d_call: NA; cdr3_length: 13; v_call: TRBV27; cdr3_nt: TGTGCCAGCACCAAGTGGGACCCCTACGAGCAGTACTTC; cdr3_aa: CASTKWDPYEQYF
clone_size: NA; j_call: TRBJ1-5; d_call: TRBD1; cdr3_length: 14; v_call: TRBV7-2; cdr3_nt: TGTGCCAGCAGCCCAGGGGGTAGCAATCAGCCCCAGCATTTT; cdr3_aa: CASSPGGSNQPQHF
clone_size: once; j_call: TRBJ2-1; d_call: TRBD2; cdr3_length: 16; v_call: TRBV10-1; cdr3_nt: TGCGCCAGCAGAGCTACCAGGACTAGCGGGAGCGATGAGCAGTTCTTC; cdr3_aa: CASRATRTSGSDEQFF
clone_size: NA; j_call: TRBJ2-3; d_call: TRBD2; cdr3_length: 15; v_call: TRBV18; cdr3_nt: TGTGCCAGCTCCTGGACTAGCGGGAGAGGAGATACGCAGTATTTT; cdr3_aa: CASSWTSGRGDTQYF